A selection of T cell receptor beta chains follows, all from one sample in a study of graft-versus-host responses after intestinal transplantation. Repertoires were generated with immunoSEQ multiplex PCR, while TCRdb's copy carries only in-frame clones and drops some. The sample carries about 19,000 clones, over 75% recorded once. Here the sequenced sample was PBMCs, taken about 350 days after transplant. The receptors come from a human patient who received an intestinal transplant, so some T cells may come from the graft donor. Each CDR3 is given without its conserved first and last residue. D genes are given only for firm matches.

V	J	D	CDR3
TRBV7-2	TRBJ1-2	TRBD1	ASSLTGQGYGYT
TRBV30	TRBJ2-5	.	AWSRLSEETQY
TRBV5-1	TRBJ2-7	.	ASSFKQGWAYEQY
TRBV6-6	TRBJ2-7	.	ASISDGNYEQY
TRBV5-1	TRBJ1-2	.	ASSLVVSPEEFGYT
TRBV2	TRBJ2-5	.	ASSEEETQY
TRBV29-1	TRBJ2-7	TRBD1	SVEEAGQGIYEQY
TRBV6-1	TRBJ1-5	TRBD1	ASSEAGQQNQPQH
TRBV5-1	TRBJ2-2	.	ASSLVIGSGELF
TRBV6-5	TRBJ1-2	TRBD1	ASSPNGDSLYGYT
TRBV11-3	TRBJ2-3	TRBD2	ASSPGEREFTDTQY
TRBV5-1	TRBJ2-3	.	ASTLTPDTQY
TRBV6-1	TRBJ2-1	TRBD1	ASSDEDRSGNEQF
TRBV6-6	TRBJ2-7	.	ASSFSGEQY
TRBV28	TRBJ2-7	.	ASSISPPYEQY
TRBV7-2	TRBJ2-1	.	ASSSTPAGTEIVNEQF
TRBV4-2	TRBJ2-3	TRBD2	ASSQEVPTSGKTDTQY
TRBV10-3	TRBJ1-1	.	AISELSGTNTEAF
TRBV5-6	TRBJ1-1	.	ASSLNRNTEAF
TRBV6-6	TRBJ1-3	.	ASSYSRGTGNTIY
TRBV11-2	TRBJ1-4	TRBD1	ASSLGQGTHNEKLF
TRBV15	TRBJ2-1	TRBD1	ATSSPGQGYNEQF
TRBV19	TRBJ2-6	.	ASSRAWTKSQSRANVLT
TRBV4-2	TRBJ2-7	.	ASSQEEASGYEQY
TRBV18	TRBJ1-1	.	ASSPLRKGDLHTEAF
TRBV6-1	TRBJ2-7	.	ASSEAGHSPYEQY
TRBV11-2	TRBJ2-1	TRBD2	ASSLVQFRGGEQF
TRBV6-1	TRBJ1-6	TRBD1	ASTHRQGANSPLH
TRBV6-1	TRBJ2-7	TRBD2	ASSILAGAAYEQY
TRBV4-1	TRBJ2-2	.	ASSPLGQGGLF
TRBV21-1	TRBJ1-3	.	ASSNAGTGDWGNTIY
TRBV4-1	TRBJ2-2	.	ASSQGANTGELF
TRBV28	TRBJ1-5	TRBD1	ASSGQVHQPQH
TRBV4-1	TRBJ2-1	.	ASSQAHRVHEQF
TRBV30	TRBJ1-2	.	AWSAGVGGYT
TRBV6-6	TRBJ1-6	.	ASSVRDTSYNSPLH
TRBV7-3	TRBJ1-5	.	ASSLAFLRGQPQH
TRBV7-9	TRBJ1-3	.	ASSPSWIGNTIY
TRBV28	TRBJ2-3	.	ASSSGSKQY
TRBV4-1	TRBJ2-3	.	ASSPWGLDRSDTQY
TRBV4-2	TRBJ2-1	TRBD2	ASSSGGSRF
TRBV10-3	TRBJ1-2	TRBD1	AISLTGGYGYT
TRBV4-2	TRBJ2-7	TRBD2	ASSQALGLAGYEQY
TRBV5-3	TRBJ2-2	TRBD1	ARSADRGERLNTGELF